A single sample is the source of the 29 T cell receptor beta chains below, sequenced in a study of blood T cell repertoires in COVID-19. Sequencing was performed with immunoSEQ multiplex PCR; in TCRdb, only in-frame clones are kept and a portion is missing. The table records 130,000 or so clones, around 84% of them present only once. Sample: PBMCs or T cells enriched from blood (not recorded which). Every receptor here comes from a man aged 35-49 years with acute COVID-19.

The J gene is TRBJ2-2, the V gene TRBV7-2; D unresolved. Trimming removed 4 bases at V and 0 bases at J, with 9 bases between. Per the germline V gene, CDR1 is SGHTA and CDR2 is FQGNSA. The CDR3 is made up of 15 amino acids. CDR3 sequence (DNA): TGTGCCAGCAGCTGGTCGGGTGCGAACACCGGGGAGCTGTTTTTT. Its translation is CASSWSGANTGELFF.

V gene TRBV11-1 combines with J gene TRBJ2-1, with a tentative D call TRBD2 (5 bases). The CDR3 consists of 15 residues. Trimming shortened V by 9 bases and J by 1 base, and 16 bases separated the two germline ends. Germline V CDR1 and CDR2: SGHAT, FQDESV (reference sequence). The chain's CDR3 is CASGIEGTSYNEQFF. The CDR3 region has the DNA TGTGCCAGTGGAATCGAGGGAACGTCCTACAATGAGCAGTTCTTC.

The chain couples TRBV24-1 to TRBJ1-2, with a possible D match to TRBD1 (6 bases). V shed 2 bases and J shed 3 bases, with 12 bases lying between them. Germline-derived CDR1 and CDR2 are KGHDR and SFDVKD. There are 15 residues in the CDR3. The CDR3 here is CATSDSRGFDYGYTF. The CDR3 DNA follows: TGTGCCACCAGTGATTCCAGGGGATTCGACTATGGCTACACCTTC.

The chain couples TRBV7-9 to TRBJ1-2; 8 positions match TRBD1. Unmatched junction bases numbered 8, after V lost 5 bases and J lost 6 bases. The CDR3 has 14 amino acids. Germline lookup yields CDR1 SEHNR and CDR2 FQNEAQ (reference sequence). For the CDR3, the DNA is TGTGCCAGCAGCACACAGGGGGACCGGGATGGCTACACCTTC. Translation: CASSTQGDRDGYTF. Based on the CDR3 plus reference TRBV7-9 and TRBJ1-2, the full variable domain is DTGVSQNPRHKITKRGQNVTFRCDPISEHNRLYWYRQTLGQGPEFLTYFQNEAQLEKSRLLSDRFSAERPKGSFSTLEIQRTEQGDSAMYLCASSTQGDRDGYTFGSGTRLTVV.

The chain links TRBV2 to TRBJ1-5; tentatively, D is TRBD1 (6 bases). The CDR3 runs 14 residues. CDR1 is SNHLY and CDR2 is FYNNEI in the germline V gene. Trimming left V 6 bases short and J 7 bases short, with 16 bases between. The CDR3 DNA sequence: TGTGCCAGCAGGGTCAGGGGAGGGAACCAGCCCCAGCATTTT. It specifies CASRVRGGNQPQHF.

The chain employs TRBV18 and TRBJ2-7, with TRBD1 matching 8 bases. Per the germline V gene, CDR1 is KGHSH and CDR2 is LQKENI. The CDR3 has 15 amino acids. After removal of 6 bases from V and 6 bases from J, the junction contained 13 bases not matched to a gene. This CDR3 reads CASSPTGDQGAEQYF. CDR3 bases: TGTGCCAGCTCCCCCACGGGCGATCAGGGGGCCGAGCAGTACTTC.

This chain uses TRBV6-5 with TRBJ1-2; D perhaps matches TRBD1 (6 bases). The V gene lost 2 bases and the J gene lost 7 bases, with 17 bases spanning the gap. CDR3 length: 15 amino acids. Germline-derived CDR1 and CDR2 are MNHEY and SVGAGI. CDR3: CASSYTPPGGRGYTF. The CDR3 region has the DNA TGTGCCAGCAGTTACACACCCCCGGGGGGCCGTGGCTACACCTTC.

The chain combines TRBV6-1 with TRBJ2-7; 9 bases align to TRBD1. The trim removed 1 base at V and 4 bases at J, leaving 5 bases unmatched. The CDR3 consists of 15 residues. Germline V gives CDR1 MNHNS, CDR2 SASEGT. CDR3 residues: CASSEGGTGRYEQYF. The CDR3 nucleotides are TGTGCCAGCAGTGAAGGAGGGACAGGGAGGTACGAGCAGTACTTC.

This sequence joins TRBV28 and TRBJ1-1; 8 nucleotides match TRBD1. The CDR3 consists of 17 residues. CDR1 is MDHEN, CDR2 SYDVKM, per germline. The V and J ends lost 6 bases and 1 base, in that order; junction bases with no gene match: 13. The chain's CDR3 is CASSLHGSGTGNTEAFF. CDR3 in DNA: TGTGCCAGCAGCCTTCATGGATCCGGGACAGGGAACACTGAAGCTTTCTTT.

This chain uses TRBV11-2 with TRBJ2-2; D might be TRBD1 (5 bases). The germline V and J ends were trimmed by 3 bases and 7 bases, with 12 bases remaining between them. The CDR3 has 14 residues. The germline CDR1 and CDR2 sequences are SGHAT and FQNNGV. CDR3 in amino acids: CASSFLRVNGELFF. The CDR3 DNA sequence: TGTGCCAGCAGCTTCCTCAGGGTTAACGGGGAGCTGTTTTTT.

The V gene is TRBV5-8, the J gene TRBJ1-2, with a possible D match to TRBD1 (5 bases). The CDR3 has 11 residues. Germline lookup yields CDR1 SGHTS and CDR2 YDEGEE. Trimming shortened V by 4 bases and J by 4 bases, and 5 bases separated the two germline ends. The CDR3 DNA is TGTGCCAGCAGCCAGGGCTATGGCTACACCTTC. Protein: CASSQGYGYTF.

This clone was counted once. The chain employs TRBV10-3 and TRBJ2-7; 7 positions match TRBD1. CDR1 is ENHRY and CDR2 is SYGVKD in the germline V gene. J gave up 5 bases and V 6 bases, and 7 bases lay outside the gene matches. The CDR3 extends over 13 amino acids. The CDR3 sequence: CAISLSTGNEQYF. Here the CDR3 DNA reads TGTGCCATCAGCCTATCGACAGGGAACGAGCAGTACTTC.

The gene calls are TRBV19 and TRBJ2-2; perhaps TRBD2 as D (6 bases). The CDR3 is made up of 15 amino acids. The ends were cut back, 8 bases at V and 4 bases at J, with 17 bases in the middle. Looked up from germline, CDR1 is LNHDA and CDR2 is SQIVND (reference sequence). CDR3 DNA: TGTGCCAGTCAAAAAGGGGCGGGAACCACCGGGGAGCTGTTTTTT. The encoded protein is CASQKGAGTTGELFF.

The chain joins TRBV10-3 to TRBJ2-3; 7 positions agree with TRBD2. Germline V gene data show CDR1 as ENHRY and CDR2 as SYGVKD. The CDR3 has 14 residues. With V trimmed by 4 bases and J by 2 bases, 3 bases remained unmatched. The CDR3 protein is CAISGGLLTDTQYF. The CDR3 DNA is TGTGCCATCAGTGGGGGACTACTCACAGATACGCAGTATTTT.

The rearrangement links TRBV19 to TRBJ2-1, with 11 positions matching TRBD2. The CDR3 contains 14 residues. Germline CDR1 reads LNHDA; CDR2 reads SQIVND (reference sequence). The ends lost 4 bases at V and 9 bases at J; junction bases unmatched: 5. This CDR3 is CASSKTSGSSEQFF. CDR3 nucleotides: TGTGCCAGTAGTAAAACTAGCGGGAGTAGTGAGCAGTTCTTC.

V is TRBV19 and J is TRBJ1-2; D is ambiguous. CDR3 size: 13 residues. The germline V gene encodes CDR1 LNHDA and CDR2 SQIVND (reference sequence). Trimming took off 5 bases at V and 3 bases at J, with 10 bases between the two ends. The CDR3 nucleotides are TGTGCCAGTAGTGACGGGGTAGACTATGGCTACACCTTC. This translates into CASSDGVDYGYTF.

V is TRBV5-1 and J is TRBJ2-1; tentative D call: TRBD1 (5 bases). Germline V gives CDR1 SGHRS, CDR2 YFSETQ. The CDR3 totals 15 residues. V was shortened by 0 bases and J by 9 bases, with 16 bases between the two germline ends. The CDR3 sequence is CASSLDRIGAGEQFF. The CDR3 DNA reads TGCGCCAGCAGCTTGGATCGGATAGGGGCAGGTGAGCAGTTCTTC.

This chain connects TRBV12-3 or TRBV12-4 to TRBJ2-7; D gene unclear. V was clipped by 3 bases and J by 0 bases, with 6 bases between them. CDR3 length: 13 residues. The CDR3 loop reads CASSFEASYEQYF. The CDR3 DNA follows: TGTGCCAGCAGTTTTGAGGCCTCCTACGAGCAGTACTTC.

This clone was detected only once. The chain employs TRBV25-1 and TRBJ1-1, with D perhaps TRBD1 (5 bases). Germline lookup yields CDR1 MGHDK and CDR2 SYGVNS. V shed 6 bases and J shed 1 base, with 9 bases lying between them. The CDR3 has 13 amino acids. The CDR3 DNA follows: TGTGCCAGCAGGATGGGGGGGAACACTGAAGCTTTCTTT. This gives the protein CASRMGGNTEAFF.

This clone was seen repeatedly, ten times or more. The gene calls are TRBV7-8 and TRBJ2-5; TRBD2 agrees at 12 bases. Germline lookup yields CDR1 SGHVS and CDR2 FQNEAQ. The CDR3 covers 16 residues. After removal of 4 bases from V and 1 base from J, the junction contained 4 bases not matched to a gene. The CDR3 loop reads CASSSQTSGGQETQYF. CDR3 in DNA: TGTGCCAGCAGCTCTCAGACTAGCGGGGGCCAAGAGACCCAGTACTTC.

The genes are TRBV13 and TRBJ2-1; weak D call: TRBD2 (6 bases). V was trimmed by 5 bases and J by 5 bases, leaving 16 bases between them. The V gene's germline CDR1 is PRHDT and CDR2 FYEKMQ (reference sequence). This CDR3 has 15 residues. CDR3 sequence reads: CASSPKWDSDNEQFF. The CDR3 nucleotides are TGTGCCAGCAGCCCCAAATGGGACTCGGACAATGAGCAGTTCTTC.

This clone was observed a single time. J is TRBJ2-3 and V is TRBV10-1, with a tentative D call TRBD2 (5 bases). The CDR3 covers 17 residues. The V end was cut by 0 bases, the J end by 6 bases, with 19 bases between. Per germline, CDR1 WNHNN and CDR2 SYGVQD (reference sequence). This CDR3 is CASSESGLAGAHDTQYF. The DNA of the CDR3 is TGCGCCAGCAGTGAGTCAGGGCTAGCAGGTGCACATGATACGCAGTATTTT.

This chain uses TRBV7-3 with TRBJ1-1; perhaps TRBD1 as D (6 bases). V was trimmed by 5 bases and J by 4 bases, leaving 17 bases between them. Germline values: CDR1 SGHTA, CDR2 FQGTGA. This CDR3 is built from 15 residues. The CDR3 loop reads CASSPEGGRVTEAFF. The CDR3 DNA follows: TGTGCCAGCAGCCCCGAGGGGGGGAGGGTCACTGAAGCTTTCTTT.

The rearrangement links TRBV28 to TRBJ2-7, with TRBD1 identical over 7 bases. The germline V gene has CDR1 MDHEN and CDR2 SYDVKM. With 6 bases clipped from V and 0 bases from J, the junction kept 8 bases outside the gene matches. The CDR3 length is 15 residues. As DNA, the CDR3 is TGTGCCAGCAGCTCCGCCGGGACAGACTCCTACGAGCAGTACTTC. Amino acids: CASSSAGTDSYEQYF. Drawing the rest from reference TRBV28 and TRBJ2-7, the complete variable domain is DVKVTQSSRYLVKRTGEKVFLECVQDMDHENMFWYRQDPGLGLRLIYFSYDVKMKEKGDIPEGYSVSREKKERFSLILESASTNQTSMYLCASSSAGTDSYEQYFGPGTRLTVT.

This chain connects TRBV7-2 to TRBJ2-1; 7 bases agree with TRBD2. The V segment lost 1 base and the J segment 5 bases; nucleotides outside the gene matches: 11. The germline V gene encodes CDR1 SGHTA and CDR2 FQGNSA. The CDR3 runs 17 residues. CDR3: CASSLVASGRGDNEQFF. CDR3 sequence (DNA): TGTGCCAGCAGCTTAGTCGCTAGCGGACGGGGTGACAATGAGCAGTTCTTC.

J is TRBJ2-7 and V is TRBV9, with 7 bases identical to TRBD1. Trimming took 3 bases from V and 0 from J; bases not matched to a gene: 9. The CDR3 runs to 16 residues. The germline gives CDR1 SGDLS, CDR2 YYNGEE. CDR3 coding DNA: TGTGCCAGCAGCGCCACGACAGGGCCAAGCTCCTACGAGCAGTACTTC. Translation: CASSATTGPSSYEQYF. The full variable domain, completed using reference TRBV9 and TRBJ2-7, is DSGVTQTPKHLITATGQRVTLRCSPRSGDLSVYWYQQSLDQGLQFLIQYYNGEERAKGNILERFSAQQFPDLHSELNLSSLELGDSALYFCASSATTGPSSYEQYFGPGTRLTVT.

The CDR3 sequence is CASSQSEGRAGYTF. The CDR3 region has the DNA TGTGCCAGCAGCCAATCAGAGGGTCGAGCGGGCTACACCTTC. The V gene is TRBV3-1 (or the pseudogene TRBV3-2), the J gene TRBJ1-2; unclear D gene. This CDR3 comprises 14 residues. Germline V gives CDR1 LGHDT, CDR2 YNNKEL (reference sequence). V shed 2 bases and J shed 8 bases, with 15 bases lying between them.

This chain connects TRBV18 to TRBJ1-4; D might be TRBD1 (6 bases). Germline V gives CDR1 KGHSH, CDR2 LQKENI. The CDR3 runs to 16 residues. Trimming removed 2 bases at V and 7 bases at J, with 17 bases between. The CDR3 sequence: CASSPTSGRGAEKLFF. For the CDR3, the DNA is TGTGCCAGCTCACCAACGAGTGGCAGGGGAGCTGAAAAACTGTTTTTT. Based on the CDR3 plus reference TRBV18 and TRBJ1-4, the full variable domain is NAGVMQNPRHLVRRRGQEARLRCSPMKGHSHVYWYRQLPEEGLKFMVYLQKENIIDESGMPKERFSAEFPKEGPSILRIQQVVRGDSAAYFCASSPTSGRGAEKLFFGSGTQLSVL.

The rearrangement uses TRBV7-3 and TRBJ2-3; 10 positions match TRBD2. The CDR3 extends over 16 amino acids. Germline-derived CDR1 and CDR2 are SGHTA and FQGTGA. V shed 5 bases, J shed 2 bases, and the junction held 7 bases outside the gene matches. In nucleotides, the CDR3 is TGTGCCAGCAGCCCTGGACTAGCGGAGCTCACAGATACGCAGTATTTT. Translated, it gives CASSPGLAELTDTQYF.